This T cell receptor beta chain was documented in a study of blood T cell repertoires in COVID-19. Study-wide context: Spain, Italy and the United States supplied samples that represented acute and convalescent COVID-19. T cells, B-cell-depleted T cells, or PBMCs supplied cDNA or gDNA.

This clone was seen only a few times. Germline CDR1 is LGHDT and CDR2 is YNNKEL (reference sequence). This CDR3 has 14 amino acids. The trim removed 6 bases at V and 7 bases at J, leaving 6 bases unmatched. Source study methods: Reference gene primer amplification gave estimated nucleated cell counts. Repertoires were generated with immunoSEQ multiplex PCR, while TCRdb's copy carries only in-frame clones and drops some. That table is the source of V, J and clone size, and D and trimming were worked out from the DNA. In the table there are under 100,000 clones, around 80% of which are singletons. The source material was peripheral blood. The receptor's source is a man between 60 and 70 years old with acute or convalescent COVID-19. This rearrangement joins TRBV3-1 (or the pseudogene TRBV3-2) to TRBJ1-6, with 7 bases matching TRBD1. DNA of the CDR3: TGTGCCAGCAGGTACAGGGGCGAGAATTCACCCCTCCACTTT. Residues: CASRYRGENSPLHF.